These 22 T cell receptor beta chains originate from one sample sequenced in a study of technical replicates of blood from a few donors. Produced via immunoSEQ multiplex PCR; TCRdb's table is partial and in-frame only. The repertoire holds 65,000 to 80,000 clones, with almost 99% as singletons. Sample: T cells isolated from PBMCs. All receptors come from a human donor in good health.

CDR3 region: CASSVEASYNEQFF. CDR3 nucleotides: TGTGCCAGCAGCGTCGAAGCGTCCTACAATGAGCAGTTCTTC. The chain employs TRBV9 and TRBJ2-1, with unresolved D. The CDR3 is 14 amino acids. Germline V gene lookup returns CDR1 SGDLS and CDR2 YYNGEE. The V and J ends lost 2 bases and 1 base respectively, with 7 bases between them.

In regard to this clone: This sample also contains other DNA sequences that code for the same CDR3. This chain uses TRBV6-5 with TRBJ2-3; no firm D call. CDR3 length: 13 amino acids. V was cut by 0 bases and J by 2 bases, with 3 bases left in between. The germline CDR1 and CDR2 sequences are MNHEY and SVGAGI. The CDR3, as DNA: TGTGCCAGCAGTTACTCCTACACAGATACGCAGTATTTT. This gives the protein CASSYSYTDTQYF.

This rearrangement joins TRBV30 to TRBJ2-2, with D hard to call. CDR3 size: 12 residues. Germline CDR1 is GTSNPN and CDR2 is SVGIG (reference sequence). The V end was cut by 2 bases, the J end by 6 bases, with 7 bases between. The CDR3, as DNA: TGTGCCTGGAGTTTAGTAGCCGGGGAGCTGTTTTTT. This codes for CAWSLVAGELFF.

The genes are TRBV2 and TRBJ2-3, with 10 bases that match TRBD1. There are 13 residues in the CDR3. J gave up 4 bases and V 8 bases, and 3 bases lay outside the gene matches. Per germline, CDR1 SNHLY and CDR2 FYNNEI. CDR3 nucleotides: TGTGCCAGCGACAGGGGGCCTTCAGATACGCAGTATTTT. Its protein product is CASDRGPSDTQYF.

This chain joins TRBV6-5 and TRBJ1-1; D call uncertain. The ends were cut back, 5 bases at V and 4 bases at J, with 14 bases in the middle. The CDR3 spans 14 residues. Germline values: CDR1 MNHEY, CDR2 SVGAGI. The CDR3 DNA sequence: TGTGCCAGCAGTCCAAACTCACGAGGCACTGAAGCTTTCTTT. Translation gives CASSPNSRGTEAFF.

The chain couples TRBV9 to TRBJ1-1; TRBD1 matches at 7 bases. CDR1 and CDR2 from the germline V gene are SGDLS and YYNGEE. After removal of 0 bases from V and 3 bases from J, the junction contained 5 bases not matched to a gene. The CDR3 contains 15 residues. The CDR3 sequence: CASSVGGRGDTEAFF. CDR3 sequence (DNA): TGTGCCAGCAGCGTAGGGGGCAGGGGGGACACTGAAGCTTTCTTT.

V gene TRBV6-5 combines with J gene TRBJ1-2, with 8 bases lining up with TRBD1. The trim removed 5 bases at V and 4 bases at J, leaving 6 bases unmatched. This CDR3 has 14 residues. Germline V gene lookup returns CDR1 MNHEY and CDR2 SVGAGI. CDR3 bases: TGTGCCAGCAGTCCGACAGGGGAAGCCTATGGCTACACCTTC. Encoded protein: CASSPTGEAYGYTF.

V and J are TRBV20-1 and TRBJ1-2; possibly TRBD1 for D (5 bases). The CDR3 consists of 11 residues. Germline V gene data show CDR1 as DFQATT and CDR2 as SNEGSKA (reference sequence). Between the trimmed V and J ends, which lost 6 bases and 8 bases, there was a span of 13 bases. The CDR3 DNA sequence: TGCAGTGCGAAAGGGGCGGGGGGCTACACCTTC. Its protein is CSAKGAGGYTF.

The V and J genes are TRBV7-9 and TRBJ1-2, with D unresolved. From germline, CDR1 is SEHNR and CDR2 FQNEAQ (reference sequence). V was pared by 1 base and J by 8 bases, with 8 bases between. The CDR3 runs to 12 residues. CDR3 nucleotide sequence: TGTGCCAGCAGCTTAGTACTTCGGGGCTACACCTTC. As protein: CASSLVLRGYTF. The full variable domain, its missing parts supplied by reference TRBV7-9 and TRBJ1-2, is DTGVSQNPRHKITKRGQNVTFRCDPISEHNRLYWYRQTLGQGPEFLTYFQNEAQLEKSRLLSDRFSAERPKGSFSTLEIQRTEQGDSAMYLCASSLVLRGYTFGSGTRLTVV.

The chain couples TRBV10-3 to TRBJ2-3; D is perhaps TRBD2 (6 bases). The germline V gene encodes CDR1 ENHRY and CDR2 SYGVKD. The CDR3 length is 16 residues. Trimming removed 0 bases at V and 2 bases at J, with 12 bases between. DNA of the CDR3: TGTGCCATCAGTGAGTCTAGCGGTGGGGCCACAGATACGCAGTATTTT. This gives the protein CAISESSGGATDTQYF.

The chain has TRBV18 and TRBJ1-3; D is possibly TRBD1 (6 bases). This CDR3 comprises 17 residues. V lost 2 bases and J 4 bases, leaving 18 bases between the germline ends. Per germline, CDR1 KGHSH and CDR2 LQKENI. CDR3 in amino acids: CASSPLRNRAEGNTIYF. CDR3 DNA: TGTGCCAGCTCACCATTAAGAAACAGGGCAGAAGGAAACACCATATATTTT.

The J gene is TRBJ2-1, the V gene TRBV30, with D maybe TRBD2 (6 bases). Germline assignment: CDR1 GTSNPN and CDR2 SVGIG (reference sequence). Trimming shortened V by 3 bases and J by 2 bases, and 14 bases separated the two germline ends. The length of the CDR3 is 15 residues. CDR3 sequence reads: CAWSDSGSPYNEQFF. Here the CDR3 DNA reads TGTGCCTGGAGCGATAGCGGTTCCCCCTACAATGAGCAGTTCTTC.

J is TRBJ1-2 and V is TRBV5-6; the D gene is possibly TRBD1 (5 bases). This CDR3 spans 16 amino acids. The V gene's germline CDR1 is SGHDT and CDR2 YYEEEE. Trimming removed 5 bases at V and 2 bases at J, with 19 bases between. The CDR3 coding sequence is TGTGCCAGCAGGCGGGACTTTTCCTCCTTAAACTATGGCTACACCTTC. It specifies CASRRDFSSLNYGYTF. Filled out from reference TRBV5-6 and TRBJ1-2, the complete variable domain reads DAGVTQSPTHLIKTRGQQVTLRCSPKSGHDTVSWYQQALGQGPQFIFQYYEEEERQRGNFPDRFSGHQFPNYSSELNVNALLLGDSALYLCASRRDFSSLNYGYTFGSGTRLTVV.

The chain links TRBV7-2 to TRBJ2-3, with TRBD2 matching 8 bases. After removal of 5 bases from V and 9 bases from J, the junction contained 10 bases not matched to a gene. From germline, CDR1 is SGHTA and CDR2 FQGNSA. The CDR3 runs 14 residues. This chain's CDR3 is CASSRTGTSDTQYF. CDR3 coding DNA: TGTGCCAGCAGCCGGACCGGGACTAGTGACACGCAGTATTTT.

CDR3 sequence: CASSESKLASGASTDTQYF. In DNA form, the CDR3 reads TGCGCCAGCAGTGAGTCGAAGTTGGCTAGCGGAGCTAGCACAGATACGCAGTATTTT. The chain carries TRBV10-1 and TRBJ2-3; 7 bases fit TRBD2. Germline assignment: CDR1 WNHNN and CDR2 SYGVQD (reference sequence). The junction had 12 bases not matched to a gene; V was cut back by 0 bases and J by 0 bases. The CDR3 runs to 19 residues.

The chain uses TRBV27 and TRBJ2-1, with TRBD2 as a possible D gene (5 bases). The CDR3 is 14 amino acids. Germline V gives CDR1 MNHEY, CDR2 SMNVEV (reference sequence). The ends were cut back, 3 bases at V and 4 bases at J, with 10 bases in the middle. This CDR3 reads CASSFSGIYNEQFF. CDR3 sequence (DNA): TGTGCCAGCAGTTTTTCCGGGATATACAATGAGCAGTTCTTC.

The chain joins TRBV6-1 to TRBJ1-5; D perhaps matches TRBD1 (5 bases). The CDR3 is 14 amino acids. Germline V gene lookup returns CDR1 MNHNS and CDR2 SASEGT. Between the trimmed V and J ends, which lost 2 bases and 7 bases, there was a span of 12 bases. The CDR3 sequence: CASSEIGAGQPQHF. CDR3 coding DNA: TGTGCCAGCAGTGAAATAGGGGCTGGGCAGCCCCAGCATTTT.

The chain couples TRBV13 to TRBJ2-3; TRBD2 agrees at 7 bases. The V gene's germline CDR1 is PRHDT and CDR2 FYEKMQ (reference sequence). The CDR3 runs to 14 residues. With 1 base clipped from V and 3 bases from J, the junction kept 1 base outside the gene matches. The CDR3 DNA sequence: TGTGCCAGCAGCTTAGCGGGGGGAACAGATACGCAGTATTTT. It encodes CASSLAGGTDTQYF.

This clone was detected once. This rearrangement joins TRBV11-3 to TRBJ2-1; 7 bases are shared with TRBD2. CDR3 length equals 13 residues. V lost 4 bases to trimming and J lost 11 bases; unmatched junction nucleotides: 8. In germline, CDR1 is SGHNT, CDR2 YENEEA. Here the CDR3 reads CASSSSGIVQQFF. In DNA form, the CDR3 reads TGTGCCAGCAGCTCAAGCGGGATCGTCCAGCAGTTCTTC. The full variable domain, completed using reference TRBV11-3 and TRBJ2-1, is EAGVVQSPRYKIIEKKQPVAFWCNPISGHNTLYWYLQNLGQGPELLIRYENEEAVDDSQLPKDRFSAERLKGVDSTLKIQPAELGDSAVYLCASSSSGIVQQFFGPGTRLTVL.

The chain uses TRBV11-2 and TRBJ1-2; 7 bases align to TRBD1. V was pared by 5 bases and J by 0 bases, with 6 bases of the junction left unmatched. There are 15 residues in the CDR3. CDR1 and CDR2 (germline): SGHAT, FQNNGV. The CDR3 DNA reads TGTGCCAGCAGCCGAGGGGGCGCCCCTAACTATGGCTACACCTTC. This encodes CASSRGGAPNYGYTF.

A single count supports this clone. This chain uses TRBV5-8 with TRBJ2-1, with 8 bases matching TRBD2. The CDR3 extends over 16 amino acids. With 0 bases clipped from V and 4 bases from J, the junction kept 6 bases outside the gene matches. Germline V lookup: CDR1 SGHTS, CDR2 YDEGEE. This CDR3 reads CASSLGTSGAYNEQFF. The DNA for the CDR3 is TGTGCCAGCAGCTTGGGTACTAGCGGAGCATACAATGAGCAGTTCTTC.

The chain uses TRBV18 and TRBJ1-1; 9 positions agree with TRBD1. Trimming removed 5 bases from V and 4 bases from J; junction bases left unmatched: 2. The CDR3 runs 13 residues. CDR1 and CDR2 (germline): KGHSH, LQKENI. CDR3 loop: CASSTDRGTEAFF. CDR3 nucleotide sequence: TGTGCCAGCTCAACGGACAGGGGCACTGAAGCTTTCTTT.